These 22 T cell receptor beta chains originate from one sample sequenced in a study of beta chain features in type 1 diabetes. Since all of the isolated RNA was reverse transcribed, expressed TCRB transcripts were what got sequenced. TCRdb's table, derived via immunoSEQ multiplex PCR, lists solely in-frame clones and lacks some. The profile shows under 450,000 clones, less than 15% of them singletons. Sequencing was done on a sample of naive CD4+ T cells from blood. These receptors all come from a woman between 18 and 30 years old in good health.

This clone has only a few counts. The chain uses TRBV5-6 and TRBJ2-7; no clear D gene. Trimming took off 1 base at V and 4 bases at J, with 3 bases between the two ends. From germline, CDR1 is SGHDT and CDR2 YYEEEE. This CDR3 has 11 amino acids. The CDR3 DNA reads TGTGCCAGCAGCTTGACTTACGAGCAGTACTTC. It specifies CASSLTYEQYF.

This clone was counted between two and nine times. The chain recombines TRBV7-9 with TRBJ2-7; D is unclear. Germline V gene data show CDR1 as SEHNR and CDR2 as FQNEAQ (reference sequence). There are 14 residues in the CDR3. V was cut by 2 bases and J by 1 base, with 9 bases left in between. Here the CDR3 reads CASSLSPVSYEQYF. The CDR3 DNA is TGTGCCAGCAGCTTAAGTCCAGTGTCCTACGAGCAGTACTTC.

This clone was seen more than once but under ten times. The chain links TRBV9 to TRBJ2-2; no reliable D call. This CDR3 has 13 amino acids. Per germline, CDR1 SGDLS and CDR2 YYNGEE. V shed 1 base and J shed 4 bases, with 5 bases lying between them. The CDR3 loop is CASSVLFTGELFF. The CDR3 region has the DNA TGTGCCAGCAGCGTACTGTTCACCGGGGAGCTGTTTTTT.

This clone was seen a few times. Written as DNA, the CDR3 is TGTGCCAGCAGCTTGGCTCTCGGGAGGGATACGCAGTATTTT. It translates to CASSLALGRDTQYF. The V and J genes are TRBV5-4 and TRBJ2-3, with TRBD2 matching over 7 bases. The CDR3 contains 14 residues. The junction had 4 bases not matched to a gene; V was cut back by 0 bases and J by 6 bases. The germline V gene has CDR1 SGHNT and CDR2 YYREEE (reference sequence).

This chain joins TRBV5-1 and TRBJ2-7; D is perhaps TRBD2 (5 bases). Trimming took 4 bases from V and 0 from J, leaving 11 bases between them. This CDR3 has 14 amino acids. The germline CDR1 and CDR2 sequences are SGHRS and YFSETQ. The CDR3 is CASSKSGASYEQYF. The CDR3 coding sequence is TGCGCCAGCAGCAAGAGCGGAGCCTCCTACGAGCAGTACTTC.

In its sample, this clone was seen once. The chain combines TRBV30 with TRBJ2-4, with TRBD1 matching 7 bases. Trimming removed 5 bases from V and 0 bases from J; junction bases left unmatched: 4. The germline V gene encodes CDR1 GTSNPN and CDR2 SVGIG (reference sequence). The CDR3 covers 14 residues. This CDR3 is CAWSGGSAKNIQYF. CDR3 bases: TGTGCCTGGTCAGGGGGTTCAGCCAAAAACATTCAGTACTTC. The variable domain in full, completed from reference TRBV30 and TRBJ2-4, reads SQTIHQWPATLVQPVGSPLSLECTVEGTSNPNLYWYRQAAGRGLQLLFYSVGIGQISSEVPQNLSASRPQDRQFILSSKKLLLSDSGFYLCAWSGGSAKNIQYFGAGTRLSVL.

The V gene is TRBV7-2, the J gene TRBJ2-7; D not resolved. The V gene lost 4 bases and the J gene lost 3 bases, with 4 bases spanning the gap. CDR1 SGHTA and CDR2 FQGNSA come from the germline V gene. CDR3 size: 11 residues. CDR3 nucleotide sequence: TGTGCCAGCAGCTCAAACTACGAGCAGTACTTC. Translating gives CASSSNYEQYF.

This clone was seen a handful of times. The CDR3 is CASSLSYNTGELFF. The CDR3 region has the DNA TGTGCCAGCAGTTTATCCTACAACACCGGGGAGCTGTTTTTT. The V and J genes are TRBV7-2 and TRBJ2-2; D is unclear. V was clipped by 6 bases and J by 2 bases, with 10 bases between them. There are 14 residues in the CDR3. CDR1 and CDR2 from the germline V gene are SGHTA and FQGNSA.

This clone came up a few times. V usage is TRBV28 and J usage is TRBJ2-2; TRBD1 agrees at 12 bases. The germline V gene encodes CDR1 MDHEN and CDR2 SYDVKM. The V and J ends lost 7 bases and 3 bases, in that order; junction bases with no gene match: 9. The CDR3 runs to 17 residues. The CDR3 DNA is TGTGCCAGCACCCCCTGGGGGACAGGGGGCGACACCGGGGAGCTGTTTTTT. Its translation: CASTPWGTGGDTGELFF.

The chain employs TRBV5-5 and TRBJ2-1, with 12 bases identical to TRBD2. The trim removed 4 bases at V and 5 bases at J, leaving 7 bases unmatched. Germline V gene lookup returns CDR1 SGHKS and CDR2 YYEKEE (reference sequence). The CDR3 runs 16 residues. CDR3 DNA sequence: TGTGCCAGCAGCACCGCTAGCGGGAGGGGCAACAATGAGCAGTTCTTC. It codes for CASSTASGRGNNEQFF.

This clone was seen a few times. The V gene is TRBV7-2, the J gene TRBJ1-5; D perhaps matches TRBD1 (5 bases). V lost 3 bases to trimming and J lost 5 bases, with 11 bases between them. This CDR3 comprises 14 residues. CDR1 is SGHTA, CDR2 FQGNSA, per germline. The CDR3 here is CASSFTQGYQPQHF. In DNA, the CDR3 is TGTGCCAGCAGCTTTACGCAGGGCTATCAGCCCCAGCATTTT.

This clone showed up just a few times. The CDR3 loop reads CASSPAGVGQRSANTGELFF. The CDR3 region has the DNA TGTGCCAGCAGCCCCGCCGGGGTGGGCCAGCGCTCGGCGAACACCGGGGAGCTGTTTTTT. The gene calls are TRBV4-2 and TRBJ2-2; D is possibly TRBD2 (5 bases). The CDR3 consists of 20 residues. Trimming shortened V by 4 bases and J by 0 bases, and 24 bases separated the two germline ends. Germline V gene sequence: CDR1 LGHNA, CDR2 YNFKEQ.

This clone was found a few times. The rearrangement joins TRBV6-5 to TRBJ2-1, with D perhaps TRBD2 (6 bases). The germline V and J ends were trimmed by 7 bases and 8 bases, with 12 bases remaining between them. The CDR3 is 12 amino acids. From germline, CDR1 is MNHEY and CDR2 SVGAGI. In DNA form, the CDR3 reads TGTGCCAGCACGAGAGCGGGCGATGAGCAGTTCTTC. The encoded protein is CASTRAGDEQFF.

The table lists this clone with a few counts. CDR3 residues: CASSILQGGYGYTF. For the CDR3, the DNA is TGTGCCAGTAGTATACTTCAGGGTGGCTATGGCTACACCTTC. The V gene is TRBV19, the J gene TRBJ1-2; TRBD1 might be the D (5 bases). V dropped 2 bases and J dropped 4 bases, with 11 bases sitting between them. The CDR3 covers 14 residues. Germline V gives CDR1 LNHDA, CDR2 SQIVND (reference sequence).

In its sample, this clone was seen a few times. Other DNA sequences in the same sample also yield this CDR3. The chain employs TRBV29-1 and TRBJ1-1, with D perhaps matching TRBD1 (5 bases). CDR1 is SQVTM and CDR2 is ANQGSEA in the germline V gene. This CDR3 region has 13 residues. With 4 bases removed from V and 0 bases from J, the gap between germline ends came to 9 bases. CDR3 sequence: CSVVRQMNTEAFF. CDR3 in DNA: TGCAGCGTTGTTAGACAGATGAACACTGAAGCTTTCTTT.

This chain connects TRBV7-2 to TRBJ2-1; 9 bases align to TRBD2. Germline-derived CDR1 and CDR2 are SGHTA and FQGNSA. J lost 10 bases, V lost 0 bases, and 10 bases had no gene match. The CDR3 covers 16 residues. CDR3 nucleotides: TGTGCCAGCAGCTTAGCGCATAGCGGGAGATCAGGGGAGCAGTTCTTC. Amino acids: CASSLAHSGRSGEQFF.

Only a few counts were recorded for this clone. The junction shows a germline mismatch at one end, possibly a read error. The chain links TRBV5-4 to TRBJ2-4; D may be TRBD1 (5 bases). There are 13 residues in the CDR3. Germline assignment: CDR1 SGHNT and CDR2 YYREEE (reference sequence). This CDR3 is CASSLDTKNIQYF. The CDR3 DNA reads as TGTGCCAGCAGTTTGGACACAAAAAACATTCAGTACTTC.

The sample holds a few counts of this clone. The J gene is TRBJ1-5, the V gene TRBV28, with D hard to call. V gave up 5 bases and J gave up 5 bases, with 10 bases separating them. There are 13 residues in the CDR3. Germline CDR1 and CDR2: MDHEN and SYDVKM. The CDR3 nucleotides read TGTGCCAGCAGTGCCCCCAGTTATCAGCCCCAGCATTTT. Translating gives CASSAPSYQPQHF.

This clone was picked up a small number of times. The gene calls are TRBV6-5 and TRBJ2-5; 7 nucleotides match TRBD1. The V segment lost 5 bases and the J segment 3 bases; nucleotides outside the gene matches: 3. This CDR3 is 13 amino acids long. The germline V gene encodes CDR1 MNHEY and CDR2 SVGAGI. The CDR3 DNA reads TGTGCCAGCAGTCAGACAGGGAAAGAGACCCAGTACTTC. Translation gives CASSQTGKETQYF.

In the case of this clone: The junction and the germline gene differ at one end; a read error may be behind it. V gene TRBV7-9 combines with J gene TRBJ2-1, with no clear D. This CDR3 is built from 8 residues. Per the germline V gene, CDR1 is SEHNR and CDR2 is FQNEAQ (reference sequence). CDR3 sequence reads: CASSPTIF. The CDR3 bases are TGTGCCAGCAGCCCTACCATCTTC.

V gene TRBV4-2 combines with J gene TRBJ2-1, with D uncertain. The germline V gene encodes CDR1 LGHNA and CDR2 YNFKEQ. Trimming cost V 1 base and J 3 bases, with 13 bases left between them. There are 16 residues in the CDR3. The CDR3 nucleotides are TGTGCCAGCAGCCAAGGACGCCTGGGCAGCTACAATGAGCAGTTCTTC. This gives the protein CASSQGRLGSYNEQFF.

This clone has only a few counts. This sequence joins TRBV30 and TRBJ1-3; no firm D call. The CDR3 contains 13 residues. Per germline, CDR1 GTSNPN and CDR2 SVGIG (reference sequence). Trimming stripped 7 bases from V and 1 base from J, with 11 bases between. The CDR3 DNA is TGTGCCTCTCCTGGCAGATCTGGAAACACCATATATTTT. It yields the protein CASPGRSGNTIYF.